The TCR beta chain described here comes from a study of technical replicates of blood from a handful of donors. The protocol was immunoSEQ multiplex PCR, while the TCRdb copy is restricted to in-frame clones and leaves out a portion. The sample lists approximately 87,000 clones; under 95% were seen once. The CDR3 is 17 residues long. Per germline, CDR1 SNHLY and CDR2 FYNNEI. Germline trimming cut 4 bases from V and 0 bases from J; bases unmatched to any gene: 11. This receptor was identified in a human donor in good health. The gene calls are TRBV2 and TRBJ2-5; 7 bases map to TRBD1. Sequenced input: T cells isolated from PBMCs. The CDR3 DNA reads TGTGCCAGCAGTGGACGTCTCGGGACAGCGTACCAAGAGACCCAGTACTTC. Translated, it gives CASSGRLGTAYQETQYF.